Below, 31 T cell receptor beta chains from the same sample are listed, as sequenced in a study of a mutant IDH1 vaccine in newly diagnosed glioma. The sample's time point: baseline, week 1 (first vaccination visit). Treatment specified: pre-vaccination baseline after standard-of-care therapy. TCRdb's copy holds only in-frame clones and misses some; the assay was immunoSEQ multiplex PCR. The data show 30,000 to 40,000 clones, with about four fifths seen just once and approximately 9% held by the top ten. Sequenced material: peripheral blood mononuclear cells (PBMCs), taken from a glioma patient treated with radiotherapy, temozolomide or both. These receptors were obtained from a man aged 50 to 59 with glioma. Some clones in this sample may be carry-over from other donors' samples.

This rearrangement joins TRBV5-6 to TRBJ2-2; the D gene is possibly TRBD2 (5 bases). The germline V and J ends were trimmed by 0 bases and 2 bases, with 8 bases remaining between them. Germline V lookup: CDR1 SGHDT, CDR2 YYEEEE. The CDR3 spans 15 residues. Written as DNA, the CDR3 is TGTGCCAGCAGCTTGGTGGCGGGCAACACCGGGGAGCTGTTTTTT. Its protein product is CASSLVAGNTGELFF.

The V call is TRBV27, the J call TRBJ1-4; 7 bases match TRBD1. Germline lookup yields CDR1 MNHEY and CDR2 SMNVEV (reference sequence). The CDR3 runs 16 residues. With V trimmed by 8 bases and J by 4 bases, 13 bases remained unmatched. The CDR3: CASSNSIQGNNEKLFF. The DNA of the CDR3 is TGTGCCAGCTCTAACTCGATACAGGGGAATAATGAAAAACTGTTTTTT.

J is TRBJ1-1 and V is TRBV5-6; TRBD1 agrees at 10 bases. The J segment lost 4 bases and the V segment lost 5 bases, leaving 5 bases of the junction unmatched. CDR3 size: 14 residues. Germline V gene data show CDR1 as SGHDT and CDR2 as YYEEEE. The chain's CDR3 is CASRSRDRGTEAFF. The CDR3 region has the DNA TGTGCCAGCAGGAGCCGGGACAGGGGCACTGAAGCTTTCTTT.

V usage is TRBV5-1 and J usage is TRBJ2-3; maybe TRBD2 (6 bases). CDR1 and CDR2 from the germline V gene are SGHRS and YFSETQ. This CDR3 is 15 amino acids long. The germline V and J ends were trimmed by 1 base and 0 bases, with 9 bases remaining between them. The DNA for the CDR3 is TGCGCCAGCAGCTTGCAAGGGACTAGCACAGATACGCAGTATTTT. Translation: CASSLQGTSTDTQYF.

This rearrangement joins TRBV6-4 to TRBJ2-3; 7 nucleotides match TRBD1. This CDR3 spans 14 amino acids. CDR1 is MRHNA and CDR2 is SNTAGT in the germline V gene. With 3 bases clipped from V and 6 bases from J, the junction kept 6 bases outside the gene matches. CDR3 nucleotide sequence: TGTGCCAGCAGTGAAGGACAGGAAGGGGATACGCAGTATTTT. This gives the protein CASSEGQEGDTQYF.

The chain uses TRBV10-1 and TRBJ2-7; D uncertain. V was shortened by 4 bases and J by 2 bases, with 9 bases between the two germline ends. Germline values: CDR1 WNHNN, CDR2 SYGVQD (reference sequence). The CDR3 loop spans 13 amino acids. The CDR3 DNA sequence: TGCGCCAGCAGTGTATCTATAACCTACGAGCAGTACTTC. Translation gives CASSVSITYEQYF.

The rearrangement joins TRBV6-5 to TRBJ1-1, with D perhaps TRBD1 (5 bases). Per germline, CDR1 MNHEY and CDR2 SVGAGI. This CDR3 contains 15 residues. The V and J ends lost 2 bases and 0 bases respectively, with 10 bases between them. The CDR3 region is CASSYEQEMNTEAFF. The CDR3 DNA is TGTGCCAGCAGTTACGAACAGGAGATGAACACTGAAGCTTTCTTT.

V gene TRBV5-5 combines with J gene TRBJ1-1; 7 bases match TRBD1. Germline loops: CDR1 SGHKS, CDR2 YYEKEE (reference sequence). This CDR3 is 13 amino acids long. The trim removed 4 bases at V and 9 bases at J, leaving 9 bases unmatched. The CDR3 protein is CASSLGTASQAFF. As DNA, the CDR3 is TGTGCCAGCAGCCTTGGGACAGCCTCCCAAGCTTTCTTT.

The V and J genes are TRBV19 and TRBJ1-2, with D possibly TRBD1 on 6 matching bases. The ends were cut back, 0 bases at V and 5 bases at J, with 13 bases in the middle. Germline V CDR1 and CDR2: LNHDA, SQIVND (reference sequence). This CDR3 comprises 15 residues. CDR3 sequence: CASSIERGRGYGYTF. CDR3 coding DNA: TGTGCCAGTAGTATAGAACGCGGCAGGGGTTATGGCTACACCTTC. The full variable domain, its missing parts supplied by reference TRBV19 and TRBJ1-2, is DGGITQSPKYLFRKEGQNVTLSCEQNLNHDAMYWYRQDPGQGLRLIYYSQIVNDFQKGDIAEGYSVSREKKESFPLTVTSAQKNPTAFYLCASSIERGRGYGYTFGSGTRLTVV.

The chain carries TRBV19 and TRBJ2-4; D might be TRBD2 (5 bases). The ends were cut back, 5 bases at V and 3 bases at J, with 11 bases in the middle. This CDR3 spans 14 amino acids. CDR1 and CDR2 (germline): LNHDA, SQIVND (reference sequence). The CDR3 reads CASSGPRGKNIQYF. The CDR3 nucleotides read TGTGCCAGTAGTGGCCCCCGGGGCAAAAACATTCAGTACTTC.

The V call is TRBV6-5, the J call TRBJ1-2; D is undetermined. Germline V CDR1 and CDR2: MNHEY, SVGAGI. V was clipped by 5 bases and J by 6 bases, with 10 bases between them. The CDR3 is 12 amino acids. CDR3 protein: CASSTLGDGYTF. The CDR3 coding sequence is TGTGCCAGCAGTACTCTAGGAGATGGCTACACCTTC.

The chain employs TRBV29-1 and TRBJ2-7; no clear D gene. The CDR3 has 14 amino acids. The germline V gene encodes CDR1 SQVTM and CDR2 ANQGSEA. V was trimmed by 1 base and J by 3 bases, leaving 13 bases between them. This chain's CDR3 is CSVEGVRGDYEQYF. The CDR3, as DNA: TGCAGCGTTGAAGGAGTACGTGGGGACTACGAGCAGTACTTC.

This chain links TRBV5-1 with TRBJ2-1; D ambiguous. The CDR3 contains 15 residues. CDR1 is SGHRS and CDR2 is YFSETQ in the germline V gene. With 0 bases removed from V and 0 bases from J, the gap between germline ends came to 7 bases. CDR3 DNA sequence: TGCGCCAGCAGCTTGGACCCGAGCTCCTACAATGAGCAGTTCTTC. It yields the protein CASSLDPSSYNEQFF.

The chain uses TRBV6-5 and TRBJ2-7; 7 nucleotides agree with TRBD2. The CDR3 spans 15 residues. Germline CDR1 is MNHEY and CDR2 is SVGAGI. V shed 5 bases and J 0 bases; nucleotides not matched to a gene: 7. CDR3 region: CASSRSGEASYEQYF. CDR3 nucleotides: TGTGCCAGCAGTCGAAGCGGGGAGGCCTCCTACGAGCAGTACTTC.

The J gene is TRBJ1-4, the V gene TRBV6-1; D possibly corresponds to TRBD1 (5 bases). The germline gives CDR1 MNHNS, CDR2 SASEGT. The CDR3 has 15 amino acids. V dropped 4 bases and J dropped 3 bases, with 12 bases sitting between them. For the CDR3, the DNA is TGTGCCAGCAGTGGGGACGGGAGACCTAATGAAAAACTGTTTTTT. Translated, it gives CASSGDGRPNEKLFF.

The gene calls are TRBV6-6 and TRBJ1-1; the D gene is possibly TRBD1 (5 bases). V was clipped by 6 bases and J by 7 bases, with 18 bases between them. CDR1 is MNHNY, CDR2 SVGAGI, per germline (reference sequence). The CDR3 is 14 residues long. The CDR3 nucleotides are TGTGCCAGCAGATCCCCGGGGACGGAAATTGAAGCTTTCTTT. It encodes CASRSPGTEIEAFF.

J is TRBJ2-1 and V is TRBV19, with TRBD2 identical over 11 bases. After removal of 10 bases from V and 6 bases from J, the junction contained 5 bases not matched to a gene. CDR1 LNHDA and CDR2 SQIVND come from the germline V gene (reference sequence). CDR3 length equals 13 residues. The CDR3 DNA follows: TGTGCCACCTCGGGACTAGCGGTCAATGAGCAGTTCTTC. This translates into CATSGLAVNEQFF.

This clone was seen only a few times. The CDR3 protein is CASSLMGREQDTQYF. The CDR3 coding sequence is TGTGCCAGCAGCTTAATGGGCAGGGAGCAGGATACGCAGTATTTT. The chain uses TRBV7-3 and TRBJ2-3, with D possibly being TRBD1 or TRBD2 (5 bases each). Between the trimmed V and J ends, which lost 1 base and 6 bases, there was a span of 14 bases. Per the germline V gene, CDR1 is SGHTA and CDR2 is FQGTGA. The length of the CDR3 is 15 residues.

This rearrangement joins TRBV11-3 to TRBJ2-3; D may be TRBD1 (6 bases). Germline lookup yields CDR1 SGHNT and CDR2 YENEEA. This CDR3 has 18 amino acids. Trimming removed 6 bases at V and 1 base at J, with 23 bases between. CDR3 DNA sequence: TGTGCCAGCAGGACGTTTGGACAGCCGCCTATCGGCACAGATACGCAGTATTTT. This translates into CASRTFGQPPIGTDTQYF.

The chain is built from TRBV2 and TRBJ1-1; D remains unclear. The germline gives CDR1 SNHLY, CDR2 FYNNEI. The CDR3 has 13 amino acids. Between the trimmed V and J ends, which lost 4 bases and 0 bases, there was a span of 6 bases. The CDR3 coding sequence is TGTGCCAGCAGTGGAGAGATGAACACTGAAGCTTTCTTT. Residues: CASSGEMNTEAFF. The whole variable domain, filled in from reference TRBV2 and TRBJ1-1, reads EPEVTQTPSHQVTQMGQEVILRCVPISNHLYFYWYRQILGQKVEFLVSFYNNEISEKSEIFDDQFSVERPDGSNFTLKIRSTKLEDSAMYFCASSGEMNTEAFFGQGTRLTVV.

This clone was seen only a few times. The genes are TRBV7-6 and TRBJ2-7; 9 nucleotides agree with TRBD2. V was pared by 5 bases and J by 1 base, with 9 bases of the junction left unmatched. The CDR3 is 16 amino acids. CDR1 and CDR2 from the germline V gene are SGHVS and FNYEAQ. The CDR3 DNA is TGTGCCAGCAGCGTAGGATTTGCGGGAGGGTCCTACGAGCAGTACTTC. Translated: CASSVGFAGGSYEQYF.

The gene calls are TRBV6-5 and TRBJ2-7; D remains unclear. The V end was cut by 2 bases, the J end by 8 bases, with 7 bases between. The germline V gene has CDR1 MNHEY and CDR2 SVGAGI. CDR3 length equals 11 residues. DNA for the CDR3: TGTGCCAGCAGTTACGGGCGACAGCAGTACTTC. It is translated as CASSYGRQQYF.

V and J are TRBV7-2 and TRBJ1-2; TRBD1 agrees at 7 bases. Germline V gene lookup returns CDR1 SGHTA and CDR2 FQGNSA. V gave up 2 bases and J gave up 5 bases; unmatched junction bases: 14. The CDR3 contains 17 residues. CDR3 sequence (DNA): TGTGCCAGCAGCTTAAATGCTCGGAGGACAGGTCCTTATGGCTACACCTTC. As protein: CASSLNARRTGPYGYTF.

The chain carries TRBV18 and TRBJ1-1, with D possibly being TRBD1 (5 bases). Trimming removed 4 bases from V and 3 bases from J, with 12 bases in between. Germline CDR1 KGHSH, CDR2 LQKENI. The CDR3 extends over 14 amino acids. The CDR3 DNA is TGTGCCAGCTCACTGAGTGACAGCTACACTGAAGCTTTCTTT. It codes for CASSLSDSYTEAFF.

The chain couples TRBV4-1 to TRBJ1-5; maybe TRBD1 (5 bases). Trimming stripped 3 bases from V and 4 bases from J, with 7 bases between. The CDR3 loop spans 13 amino acids. Per the germline V gene, CDR1 is MGHRA and CDR2 is YSYEKL. For the CDR3, the DNA is TGCGCCAGCAGCCAGGGGGGGAATCAGCCCCAGCATTTT. This translates into CASSQGGNQPQHF.

The chain recombines TRBV6-1 with TRBJ1-5; D unresolved. The ends were cut back, 10 bases at V and 0 bases at J, with 13 bases in the middle. The CDR3 is 14 amino acids. CDR1 and CDR2 (germline): MNHNS, SASEGT. CDR3 coding DNA: TGTGCCACCGCGGGCCCTTATAGCAATCAGCCCCAGCATTTT. Encoded protein: CATAGPYSNQPQHF.

This chain links TRBV6-1 with TRBJ2-7, with D perhaps TRBD1 (5 bases). This CDR3 spans 12 amino acids. Trimming cost V 6 bases and J 7 bases, with 13 bases left between them. The germline CDR1 and CDR2 sequences are MNHNS and SASEGT. CDR3 sequence reads: CASSTTGEEQYF. DNA of the CDR3: TGTGCCAGCAGCACCACAGGAGAGGAGCAGTACTTC.

The gene calls are TRBV2 and TRBJ1-5; D remains ambiguous. Trimming left V 8 bases short and J 0 bases short, with 14 bases between. Germline CDR1 is SNHLY and CDR2 is FYNNEI. CDR3 size: 15 residues. CDR3 protein: CASGRGDYSNQPQHF. For the CDR3, the DNA is TGTGCCAGCGGTCGAGGAGACTATAGCAATCAGCCCCAGCATTTT.

The rearrangement joins TRBV2 to TRBJ2-1, with TRBD2 matching 7 bases. J lost 1 base, V lost 5 bases, and 2 bases had no gene match. The V gene's germline CDR1 is SNHLY and CDR2 FYNNEI. The CDR3 covers 14 residues. CDR3 in DNA: TGTGCCAGCAGTCGGGGAGGGTCCTACAATGAGCAGTTCTTC. Residues: CASSRGGSYNEQFF.

This chain connects TRBV5-1 to TRBJ1-3; perhaps TRBD1 as D (5 bases). Trimming took off 3 bases at V and 4 bases at J, with 20 bases between the two ends. Germline CDR1 SGHRS, CDR2 YFSETQ. CDR3 length: 17 residues. The CDR3 DNA follows: TGCGCCAGCAGCTCGGATCGGGGCGGTTTCGGAGGAAACACCATATATTTT. It is translated as CASSSDRGGFGGNTIYF. Supplemented by reference TRBV5-1 and TRBJ1-3, the full variable domain reads KAGVTQTPRYLIKTRGQQVTLSCSPISGHRSVSWYQQTPGQGLQFLFEYFSETQRNKGNFPGRFSGRQFSNSRSEMNVSTLELGDSALYLCASSSDRGGFGGNTIYFGEGSWLTVV.

The rearrangement uses TRBV2 and TRBJ2-3; D not certain. Deletions cut 6 bases from V and 10 bases from J, with 14 bases between. CDR1 SNHLY and CDR2 FYNNEI come from the germline V gene. This CDR3 is 12 amino acids long. CDR3 sequence: CASSGPPAPQYF. CDR3 nucleotides: TGTGCCAGCAGCGGACCGCCGGCACCGCAGTATTTT.